These T cell receptor beta chains were read from a single sample in a study of cytomegalovirus exposure and HLA in healthy donors. Here immunoSEQ multiplex PCR was the method, and the copy in TCRdb shows in-frame clones only, minus some. The top ten hold about 2% of the sample, which has 95,000 to 150,000 clones, just over 15% seen once. Material: PBMCs. These receptors came from a woman aged 18-29 years in good health and CMV-seronegative. Each CDR3 is given with its conserved first and last residue. A D gene is named only where the DNA matches it firmly. Not every row has a clone size; where given, it reads once, few, many or a size class.

TRBD1,NA,TRBJ1-3,TRBV7-9,CASSFGRGRGNTIYF,TGTGCCAGCAGCTTCGGGAGGGGGCGAGGAAACACCATATATTTT
NA,few,TRBJ1-1,TRBV10-3,CAISESWTENTEAFF,TGTGCCATCAGTGAGTCTTGGACAGAAAACACTGAAGCTTTCTTT
TRBD2,few,TRBJ2-3,TRBV2,CASSSGLAGTTDTQYF,TGTGCCAGCAGTTCCGGACTAGCGGGGACCACAGATACGCAGTATTTT
NA,NA,TRBJ1-2,TRBV6-5,CASRPPGRDGYTF,TGTGCCAGCAGACCCCCGGGGAGGGATGGCTACACCTTC
NA,few,TRBJ1-5,TRBV6-1,CASSEAPGFNQPQHF,TGTGCCAGCAGTGAAGCCCCAGGGTTTAATCAGCCCCAGCATTTT
NA,NA,TRBJ1-4,TRBV5-1,CASSLQGGDSGEKLFF,TGCGCCAGCAGCTTGCAAGGCGGCGACTCGGGTGAAAAACTGTTTTTT
TRBD1,NA,TRBJ2-1,TRBV10-1,CASSVPPTGPEDEQFF,TGCGCCAGCAGTGTACCCCCGACAGGGCCCGAGGATGAGCAGTTCTTC
NA,NA,TRBJ1-5,TRBV7-2,CASSFGVGNQPQHF,TGTGCCAGCAGCTTCGGGGTTGGCAATCAGCCCCAGCATTTT
NA,NA,TRBJ2-5,TRBV28,CASRPGQRETQYF,TGTGCCAGCAGACCCGGACAGCGAGAGACCCAGTACTTC
TRBD1,few,TRBJ2-7,TRBV6-5,CASSPGTGVHEQYF,TGTGCCAGCAGCCCCGGGACAGGGGTCCACGAGCAGTACTTC
TRBD1,NA,TRBJ2-7,TRBV7-2,CASSLEGGTGYYEQYF,TGTGCCAGCAGCTTAGAAGGAGGGACAGGGTACTACGAGCAGTACTTC
TRBD1,few,TRBJ1-4,TRBV30,CAWSVGTGGAGEKLFF,TGTGCCTGGAGTGTGGGGACAGGGGGCGCCGGTGAAAAACTGTTTTTT
TRBD1,NA,TRBJ2-7,TRBV2,CASKTGTGRYEQYF,TGTGCCAGCAAGACCGGGACAGGGCGATACGAGCAGTACTTC
NA,few,TRBJ2-1,TRBV9,CASSGTMQHVDEQFF,TGTGCCAGCAGCGGGACTATGCAACATGTGGATGAGCAGTTCTTC
NA,NA,TRBJ2-7,TRBV4-3,CASSPKATGGSYEQYF,TGCGCCAGCAGCCCCAAGGCTACAGGTGGCTCCTACGAGCAGTACTTC
TRBD2,NA,TRBJ2-7,TRBV4-2,CASSQGLARNSYEQYF,TGTGCCAGCAGCCAAGGACTAGCGCGTAACTCCTACGAGCAGTACTTC
NA,NA,TRBJ2-2,TRBV4-3,CASSQDIEPETGELFF,TGCGCCAGCAGCCAAGATATTGAGCCCGAAACCGGGGAGCTGTTTTTT
TRBD1,few,TRBJ2-5,TRBV7-9,CASSVGQAPGETQYF,TGTGCCAGCAGCGTGGGACAGGCCCCGGGAGAGACCCAGTACTTC
TRBD1,NA,TRBJ2-1,TRBV28,CASNRQGSGEQFF,TGTGCCAGCAACCGACAGGGCTCAGGGGAGCAGTTCTTC
NA,NA,TRBJ1-2,TRBV19,CASRKGVVGYGYTF,TGTGCCAGCCGAAAGGGAGTCGTTGGCTATGGCTACACCTTC
TRBD2,NA,TRBJ2-1,TRBV5-6,CASSRGGGEREQFF,TGTGCCAGCAGCCGGGGCGGGGGGGAACGGGAGCAGTTCTTC
NA,few,TRBJ2-3,TRBV30,CAWSALEGSTQYF,TGTGCCTGGAGCGCCCTCGAAGGGAGTACGCAGTATTTT
NA,few,TRBJ2-2,TRBV10-3,CAIRAGTTGELFF,TGTGCCATCAGAGCCGGGACAACCGGGGAGCTGTTTTTT
TRBD1,few,TRBJ1-3,TRBV6-1,CASRLDRASGNTIYF,TGTGCCAGCAGACTCGACAGGGCCTCTGGAAACACCATATATTTT
NA,medium-sized,TRBJ2-6,TRBV6-1,CASSEGAGRGANVLTF,TGTGCCAGCAGTGAAGGGGCAGGGCGTGGGGCCAACGTCCTGACTTTC